This T cell receptor beta chain was found in a study of neurological immune-mediated disorders. Study-level points and caveats: Expanded clones shared no identical CDR3 amino acid sequences across subjects, which suggested private TCR-beta repertoires in all groups.

Stated time point: longitudinal time-point 2. Volunteers at a blood bank in Maryland, USA, were the healthy controls. The unsorted libraries had their origin in 2 million PBMCs stored at -80 C. This clonotype was recorded at least ten times. The antigen remains undetermined. TCRdb redid the calling of the 5' RACE reads with MiXCR, one entry per CDR3 protein. The sample holds tens of thousands of distinct CDR3 sequences; about 13% are singletons and the top ten take approximately 2.2%. This CDR3 is built from 14 residues. CDR1 and CDR2 (germline): WSHSY, SAAADI. The V end was cut by 4 bases, the J end by 6 bases, with 14 bases between.

The chain is built from TRBV10-2 and TRBJ2-3; D ambiguous. This TCR was sampled from a woman aged 40 to 50 in good health. Sequenced material: PBMCs. DNA for the CDR3: TGCGCCAGCAGTGGGTCTGGCCTGGGGGATACGCAGTATTTT. Translation gives CASSGSGLGDTQYF.